This TCR beta chain was sequenced for a study of blood T cell repertoires in COVID-19. Looking at the study overall: PBMCs, B-cell-depleted T cells, or T cells provided the cDNA or gDNA that made up the material.

The protocol was immunoSEQ multiplex PCR, while the TCRdb copy is restricted to in-frame clones and leaves out a portion. The profile shows 350,000 or so clones, roughly 89% of them singletons. This CDR3 region has 15 residues. With V trimmed by 6 bases and J by 0 bases, 8 bases remained unmatched. Germline CDR1 and CDR2: SQVTM and ANQGSEA. The receptor was isolated from a woman aged 55-75 years with COVID-19, enrolled during active disease. The rearrangement joins TRBV29-1 to TRBJ1-3; 7 positions match TRBD1. Material: peripheral blood. For the CDR3, the DNA is TGCAGCGTGGTATCACAGGGGACCTCTGGAAACACCATATATTTT. It specifies CSVVSQGTSGNTIYF.